This TCR beta chain was profiled in a study of blood T cell repertoires in COVID-19 (dated by TCRdb to between 2020 and 2021). Study-wide context: Samples from collaborators originated in the United States, Italy and Spain and spanned both the acute and convalescent phases of COVID-19. The material from the prospective study consisted of cDNA or gDNA derived from T cells, B-cell-depleted T cells, or PBMCs. Deeply sampled blood TCRbeta repertoires from subjects exposed to, actively infected with, or recovered from COVID-19 were included in the dataset. A freely available public database, intended as a resource for researchers studying the immune response to SARS-CoV-2, is where the repertoires were released. The samples were drawn from two sources: the first 160 participants of the ongoing ImmuneRACE study, and 1,200 or so subjects contributed by 6 global collaborators. Sample metadata almost always included a de-identified subject ID, COVID-19 status, age in years and sex. Where HLA class I and class II types were available, the types were taken from metadata supplied by the sample provider, not from assay-based typing.

CDR1 and CDR2 are drawn from the germline V gene: SQVTM, ANQGSEA. Trimming at the junction amounts to 7 bases on V and 1 base on J, and the germline ends lie 10 bases apart. Spanning cysteine to phenylalanine, the CDR3 consists of 12 amino acids. The kept DNA is CDR3 alone, 36 bases in frame from the first base. The immunoSEQ Assay, a bias-controlled multiplex PCR, was used to amplify TCRbeta CDR3 regions from genomic DNA. The paper's processing steps were these. Nucleated cell counts per sample were estimated from amplification of reference gene primers within the assay. Sequence reads were collapsed and filtered to measure the absolute abundance of every unique TCRbeta CDR3 rearrangement. For each sample, productive Simpson clonality was calculated by taking the square root of Simpson's diversity index across productive rearrangements. TCRdb's version of the immuneACCESS table is confined to in-frame rearrangements and falls short of the full clone set. An unresolved V gene accounts for under half of the shortfall where checked; the remainder is of unknown origin. The DNA gave D and trimming, while V, J and clone size come from that table. The sample records over 100,000 clones, more than 85% of which are singletons. The ten largest clones represent around 4.5% of the sample.

Beyond this particular receptor, the publication reports: Clinical and demographic metadata were provided uncurated, with the amount varying by source and participant.

In Seattle, one collaborating source enrolled patients while the infection was active and tracked those patients longitudinally over the course of disease. Collaborating institutions collected whole blood in K2EDTA tubes following their own protocols. For TCRbeta analysis, collaborators shipped samples in one of three forms: frozen whole blood, isolated PBMCs, or DNA extracted from either of those sample types. A word on this clone: No antigen is known for it. Base qualities are not at hand, and no much larger clone is one base apart.

The sequencing sample was made of peripheral blood. The sequence links TRBV29-1 to TRBJ1-1; TRBD1 is a weak D gene call, 6 bases matching. The receptor comes from a man aged 55 to 69 with COVID-19, enrolled during active disease. The base sequence is TGCAGCGGACAGACAGGGAACACTGAAGCTTTCTTT. Translated, it reads CSGQTGNTEAFF.